The 3 T cell receptor beta chains presented below share a single source sample, sequenced in a study of T cell changes during pregnancy in multiple sclerosis. Repertoires were generated with immunoSEQ multiplex PCR, while TCRdb's copy carries only in-frame clones and drops some. Of fewer than 60,000 clones listed, roughly 94% are singletons. The source was CD4+ T cells from peripheral blood mononuclear cells, collected in the third trimester of pregnancy. These receptors all come from a female donor with multiple sclerosis, enrolled in a pregnancy study.

DNA for the CDR3: TGTGCCAGTACCCTAAGCGGGAGTAGCACCGGGGAGCTGTTTTTT. Its translation is CASTLSGSSTGELFF. The gene calls are TRBV19 and TRBJ2-2; 8 nucleotides agree with TRBD2. The CDR3 is 15 amino acids. The J segment lost 4 bases and the V segment lost 7 bases, leaving 8 bases of the junction unmatched. CDR1 and CDR2 from the germline V gene are LNHDA and SQIVND (reference sequence).

This chain's CDR3 is CASSYVGGNTGELFF. The CDR3 coding sequence is TGTGCCAGCAGTTACGTGGGAGGGAACACCGGGGAGCTGTTTTTT. The J gene is TRBJ2-2, the V gene TRBV6-5, with D maybe TRBD2 (6 bases). This CDR3 spans 15 amino acids. V lost 2 bases and J lost 1, with 8 bases in between. Germline assignment: CDR1 MNHEY and CDR2 SVGAGI.

The chain combines TRBV27 with TRBJ2-7, with 9 bases matching TRBD2. This CDR3 spans 16 amino acids. CDR1 and CDR2 (germline): MNHEY, SMNVEV (reference sequence). Trimming at V came to 5 bases and at J to 7 bases, leaving 15 bases not matched to a gene. The DNA of the CDR3 is TGTGCCAGCAGTCCCTTGGTCGGAGCGGGAGGCAGGGAGCAGTACTTC. This codes for CASSPLVGAGGREQYF.